The present TCR beta chain was sequenced within a study of vaccination effects on CD4 cells after COVID-19. Study summary: Each participant received a vaccine that was either BNT162b2 or mRNA-1273, given as two doses.

Here immunoSEQ multiplex PCR was the method, and the copy in TCRdb shows in-frame clones only, minus some. This table holds 42,000 or so clones, roughly 75% found once. Expansion with viral peptide pools was applied to antigen-specific CD4+ T cells by the ViraFEST assay prior to sequencing. Scientists isolated CD4+ T cells after a roughly 9-day culture period ended. Sometime from March through December 2020, the person acquired a SARS-CoV-2 infection that PCR confirmed. Days 3 and 7 were when half the medium was replaced with IL-2 medium. Germline trimming cut 2 bases from V and 4 bases from J; bases unmatched to any gene: 13. The length of the CDR3 is 18 residues. In germline, CDR1 is SGHVS, CDR2 FQNEAQ. As concerns this clone: Its matching antigen is unknown.

This receptor was taken from a human donor who had a prior SARS-CoV-2 infection. Sequences were derived from CD4+ T cells from PBMCs cultured with a peptide pool, sampled before COVID-19 vaccination. The chain employs TRBV7-8 and TRBJ1-4, with 7 nucleotides matching TRBD1. The CDR3 is CASSLSPELTGINEKLFF. Here the CDR3 DNA reads TGTGCCAGCAGCTTATCTCCTGAGCTGACAGGGATTAATGAAAAACTGTTTTTT.